What follows are 28 T cell receptor beta chains derived from one specimen sequenced in a study of post-analysis software for immune sequencing data. TCR beta cDNA libraries included unique molecular identifiers. Each CDR3 protein is one row after TCRdb ran MiXCR on the PCR reads. This table holds under 650,000 distinct CDR3 sequences, roughly two fifths found once. General study points: About 5 TRBV segments occurring more often in patients than controls included TRBV5-6, TRBV5-1 and TRBV20-1.

For these TCRs, the target antigens are not known. Sequencing used blood. All receptors derive from a girl aged 5-17 years with multiple sclerosis.

V and J are TRBV7-2 and TRBJ2-1, with TRBD2 identical over 13 bases. Germline-derived CDR1 and CDR2 are SGHTA and FQGNSA. This CDR3 is 17 amino acids long. V gave up 0 bases and J gave up 4 bases; unmatched junction bases: 3. The chain's CDR3 is CASSLAQTSGGYNEQFF. CDR3 nucleotides: TGTGCCAGCAGCTTAGCGCAGACTAGCGGGGGGTACAATGAGCAGTTCTTC.

This chain joins TRBV12-3 or TRBV12-4 and TRBJ2-1; TRBD2 matches at 10 bases. This CDR3 contains 14 residues. V was pared by 7 bases and J by 4 bases, with 4 bases of the junction left unmatched. This chain's CDR3 is CASIPGLAYNEQFF. The DNA of the CDR3 is TGTGCCAGCATACCGGGACTAGCGTACAATGAGCAGTTCTTC.

Many counts were recorded for this clonotype. The junction and the germline gene differ at one end; a read error may be behind it. The gene calls are TRBV5-1 and TRBJ2-7; D is unresolved. This CDR3 comprises 11 residues. Germline-derived CDR1 and CDR2 are SGHRS and YFSETQ. DNA for the CDR3: TGTGCCAGCAGTGGGTCCTACGAGCAGTACTTC. This codes for CASSGSYEQYF.

This clonotype was recorded a few times. The V and J genes are TRBV6-5 and TRBJ1-5; D uncertain. This CDR3 has 11 amino acids. V dropped 8 bases and J dropped 7 bases, with 9 bases sitting between them. The germline V gene encodes CDR1 MNHEY and CDR2 SVGAGI. The CDR3 loop reads CASGPKQPQHF. CDR3 nucleotides: TGTGCCAGCGGCCCTAAACAGCCCCAGCATTTT.

The chain carries TRBV7-9 and TRBJ2-6, with 11 positions matching TRBD2. Trimming removed 4 bases from V and 0 bases from J; junction bases left unmatched: 5. Germline CDR1 and CDR2: SEHNR and FQNEAQ (reference sequence). CDR3 size: 18 residues. The CDR3 reads CASSSPGLAVSGANVLTF. CDR3 in DNA: TGTGCCAGCAGCTCGCCGGGACTAGCGGTCTCTGGGGCCAACGTCCTGACTTTC.

This clonotype has a single count. J is TRBJ2-2 and V is TRBV6-5; possible D gene TRBD1, 6 bases. Trimming pared 5 bases from V and 0 bases from J, leaving 13 bases between. Germline CDR1 MNHEY, CDR2 SVGAGI. This CDR3 has 16 residues. As DNA, the CDR3 is TGTGCCAGCAGTCGCGTTGGGGGCACGAACACCGGGGAGCTGTTTTTT. Translating it yields CASSRVGGTNTGELFF.

Note on this clonotype: The junction does not match germline at one end; this may be a read error. The chain uses TRBV29-1 and TRBJ1-2, with D unclear. Germline assignment: CDR1 SQVTM and CDR2 ANQGSEA. The CDR3 totals 13 residues. The CDR3 is CGVTQRADYGYTF. CDR3 sequence (DNA): TGCGGCGTTACCCAGCGCGCGGACTATGGCTACACCTTC.

The genes are TRBV11-2 and TRBJ2-1, with 14 bases lining up with TRBD2. Germline values: CDR1 SGHAT, CDR2 FQNNGV. With 4 bases clipped from V and 4 bases from J, the junction kept 9 bases outside the gene matches. CDR3 length equals 18 residues. CDR3 loop: CASSSDRTSGGRYNEQFF. The CDR3 DNA reads TGTGCCAGCAGCTCGGACAGGACTAGCGGGGGGAGATACAATGAGCAGTTCTTC.

This clonotype was seen ten or more times. The chain is built from TRBV29-1 and TRBJ2-7; D assignment may be TRBD1 or TRBD2 (5 bases each). The V gene's germline CDR1 is SQVTM and CDR2 ANQGSEA. The ends were cut back, 1 base at V and 2 bases at J, with 12 bases in the middle. CDR3 length equals 14 residues. The CDR3 loop is CSVEVTGAAYEQYF. The CDR3 bases are TGCAGCGTTGAAGTGACCGGGGCCGCCTACGAGCAGTACTTC.

The gene calls are TRBV12-3 or TRBV12-4 and TRBJ1-1; 9 nucleotides line up with TRBD1. This CDR3 is 12 amino acids long. The V and J ends lost 5 bases and 8 bases, in that order; junction bases with no gene match: 3. CDR3 region: CASSQGTGEAFF. CDR3 nucleotides: TGTGCCAGCAGTCAAGGGACAGGGGAAGCTTTCTTT.

As concerns this clonotype: Sequence at one end of the junction differs from germline and may be a read error. The J gene is TRBJ2-7, the V gene TRBV4-1; D uncertain. Germline CDR1 and CDR2: MGHRA and YSYEKL. CDR3 length equals 17 residues. This CDR3 reads CPSSQDRLRSVFYEQYF. CDR3 bases: TGCCCCAGCAGCCAAGATCGTCTAAGGTCCGTATTCTACGAGCAGTACTTC.

The CDR3 nucleotides are TGTGCCAGCAGCTTGGGAGCCTTGGTGGGACCCCAGCATTTT. It codes for CASSLGALVGPQHF. The rearrangement joins TRBV5-6 to TRBJ1-5; D gene uncertain. Looked up from germline, CDR1 is SGHDT and CDR2 is YYEEEE. Trimming removed 0 bases at V and 10 bases at J, with 14 bases between. The CDR3 is 14 residues long.

The rearrangement joins TRBV7-9 to TRBJ1-2; maybe TRBD1 (6 bases). V was clipped by 4 bases and J by 1 base, with 16 bases between them. This CDR3 comprises 16 residues. Looked up from germline, CDR1 is SEHNR and CDR2 is FQNEAQ (reference sequence). In nucleotides, the CDR3 is TGTGCCAGCAGCTACCGGACAGTCCCATTTAACTATGGCTACACCTTC. It specifies CASSYRTVPFNYGYTF.

This CDR3 reads CASSPLPGGGTDTQYF. CDR3 nucleotide sequence: TGCGCCAGCAGCCCCCTTCCGGGGGGAGGCACAGATACGCAGTATTTT. V usage is TRBV5-1 and J usage is TRBJ2-3; 7 nucleotides match TRBD2. With 4 bases clipped from V and 1 base from J, the junction kept 9 bases outside the gene matches. The CDR3 extends over 16 amino acids. Germline values: CDR1 SGHRS, CDR2 YFSETQ.

CDR3 DNA sequence: TGTGCTAGTTATCCAGGGGGGCCCTACAATGAGCAGTTCTTC. Amino acid sequence: CASYPGGPYNEQFF. The chain combines TRBV12-5 with TRBJ2-1, with D possibly TRBD1 on 7 matching bases. The CDR3 has 14 amino acids. The ends were cut back, 8 bases at V and 2 bases at J, with 13 bases in the middle. From germline, CDR1 is LGHNT and CDR2 FRNRAP.

The rearrangement links TRBV5-1 to TRBJ2-1; TRBD2 matches 11 bases. Germline CDR1 and CDR2: SGHRS and YFSETQ. The CDR3 extends over 18 amino acids. V lost 5 bases, J lost 2 bases, and 12 bases stayed unmatched. The DNA for the CDR3 is TGCGCCAGCAGAAGCAGGGGTCTAGCGGGAGGACCCTACAATGAGCAGTTCTTC. This sequence encodes CASRSRGLAGGPYNEQFF. The whole variable domain, remainder taken from reference TRBV5-1 and TRBJ2-1, is KAGVTQTPRYLIKTRGQQVTLSCSPISGHRSVSWYQQTPGQGLQFLFEYFSETQRNKGNFPGRFSGRQFSNSRSEMNVSTLELGDSALYLCASRSRGLAGGPYNEQFFGPGTRLTVL.

This rearrangement joins TRBV10-3 to TRBJ2-7, with D possibly TRBD1 on 6 matching bases. The CDR3 length is 12 residues. The V end was cut by 10 bases, the J end by 2 bases, with 12 bases between. In germline, CDR1 is ENHRY, CDR2 SYGVKD. The chain's CDR3 is CATTQGTYEQYF. DNA for the CDR3: TGTGCCACCACACAGGGAACCTACGAGCAGTACTTC.

This clonotype was counted a few times. The CDR3 loop is CAISGDGINSPLHF. The CDR3 nucleotides are TGTGCCATCAGTGGGGACGGAATTAATTCACCCCTCCACTTT. This chain connects TRBV10-3 to TRBJ1-6, with D possibly being TRBD1 (5 bases). This CDR3 comprises 14 residues. Trimming removed 4 bases from V and 6 bases from J, with 10 bases in between. CDR1 and CDR2 (germline): ENHRY, SYGVKD.

The rearrangement links TRBV20-1 to TRBJ2-3, with no clear D. Germline V gives CDR1 DFQATT, CDR2 SNEGSKA (reference sequence). This CDR3 has 12 amino acids. V was trimmed by 5 bases and J by 0 bases, leaving 6 bases between them. CDR3 sequence: CSARGSTDTQYF. The DNA of the CDR3 is TGCAGTGCTCGCGGAAGCACAGATACGCAGTATTTT.

The chain links TRBV12-3 or TRBV12-4 to TRBJ2-3; D is ambiguous. The germline V and J ends were trimmed by 3 bases and 3 bases, with 13 bases remaining between them. The CDR3 is made up of 15 amino acids. The DNA of the CDR3 is TGTGCCAGCAGTTTGAACAGCGAGGTGACAGATACGCAGTATTTT. Protein: CASSLNSEVTDTQYF.

The chain uses TRBV12-3 or TRBV12-4 and TRBJ2-3; D unclear. The V end was cut by 9 bases, the J end by 0 bases, with 19 bases between. There are 16 residues in the CDR3. CDR3 region: CASFKGGTASTDTQYF. For the CDR3, the DNA is TGTGCCAGTTTTAAAGGCGGAACAGCTAGCACAGATACGCAGTATTTT.

In this sample, this clonotype turned up a few times. J is TRBJ2-1 and V is TRBV6-6; 8 bases align to TRBD2. Germline CDR1 is MNHNY and CDR2 is SVGAGI (reference sequence). The trim removed 6 bases at V and 5 bases at J, leaving 12 bases unmatched. The CDR3 is 16 residues long. The CDR3 loop reads CASSHLGTSPDNEQFF. The DNA for the CDR3 is TGTGCCAGCAGCCACCTCGGGACTAGTCCGGACAATGAGCAGTTCTTC.

This clonotype was counted between two and nine times. The chain links TRBV12-3 or TRBV12-4 to TRBJ2-1; 10 bases agree with TRBD2. CDR3 size: 17 residues. The V gene end was trimmed by 6 bases and the J gene end by 3 bases; junction bases not matched to a gene: 11. CDR3 coding DNA: TGTGCCAGCAGAGATAAGGGACTAGCGAACAGCTACAATGAGCAGTTCTTC. Its translation: CASRDKGLANSYNEQFF.

The CDR3 DNA sequence: TGCGCCAGCAGCCAAGTCGGGACAGGGGGCAGCGGTGGCTACACCTTC. It encodes CASSQVGTGGSGGYTF. This chain connects TRBV4-1 to TRBJ1-2; TRBD1 agrees at 12 bases. The length of the CDR3 is 16 residues. The ends lost 1 base at V and 7 bases at J; junction bases unmatched: 7. Germline V gene data show CDR1 as MGHRA and CDR2 as YSYEKL.

This clonotype was seen a few times. The chain carries TRBV20-1 and TRBJ2-1; D possibly corresponds to TRBD1 (5 bases). This CDR3 spans 16 amino acids. Trimming pared 1 base from V and 2 bases from J, leaving 15 bases between. Germline assignment: CDR1 DFQATT and CDR2 SNEGSKA (reference sequence). CDR3 nucleotides: TGCAGTGCTAGAGGATGGACATTTCGCACCTACAATGAGCAGTTCTTC. Its translation: CSARGWTFRTYNEQFF.

The genes are TRBV29-1 and TRBJ2-3, with D perhaps TRBD1 (5 bases). The CDR3 runs to 14 residues. The germline gives CDR1 SQVTM, CDR2 ANQGSEA. Trimming removed 7 bases from V and 2 bases from J, with 16 bases in between. This CDR3 reads CSGRRVTDTDTQYF. The CDR3 nucleotides are TGCAGCGGCCGCAGGGTGACGGACACAGATACGCAGTATTTT.

This clonotype has more than one count but fewer than ten. The chain uses TRBV29-1 and TRBJ2-7; possibly TRBD2 for D (5 bases). Germline CDR1 is SQVTM and CDR2 is ANQGSEA. The CDR3 is 13 amino acids. With 4 bases removed from V and 9 bases from J, the gap between germline ends came to 19 bases. The CDR3, as DNA: TGCAGCGTTGCAACCGGGATTGGGCTAGGGCAGTACTTC. Translating it yields CSVATGIGLGQYF.

J is TRBJ2-1 and V is TRBV5-1; 9 nucleotides line up with TRBD2. Germline values: CDR1 SGHRS, CDR2 YFSETQ. After removal of 0 bases from V and 8 bases from J, the junction contained 3 bases not matched to a gene. The CDR3 loop spans 14 amino acids. In DNA form, the CDR3 reads TGCGCCAGCAGCTTGGCTAGCGGGATGGATGAGCAGTTCTTC. Translating it yields CASSLASGMDEQFF.